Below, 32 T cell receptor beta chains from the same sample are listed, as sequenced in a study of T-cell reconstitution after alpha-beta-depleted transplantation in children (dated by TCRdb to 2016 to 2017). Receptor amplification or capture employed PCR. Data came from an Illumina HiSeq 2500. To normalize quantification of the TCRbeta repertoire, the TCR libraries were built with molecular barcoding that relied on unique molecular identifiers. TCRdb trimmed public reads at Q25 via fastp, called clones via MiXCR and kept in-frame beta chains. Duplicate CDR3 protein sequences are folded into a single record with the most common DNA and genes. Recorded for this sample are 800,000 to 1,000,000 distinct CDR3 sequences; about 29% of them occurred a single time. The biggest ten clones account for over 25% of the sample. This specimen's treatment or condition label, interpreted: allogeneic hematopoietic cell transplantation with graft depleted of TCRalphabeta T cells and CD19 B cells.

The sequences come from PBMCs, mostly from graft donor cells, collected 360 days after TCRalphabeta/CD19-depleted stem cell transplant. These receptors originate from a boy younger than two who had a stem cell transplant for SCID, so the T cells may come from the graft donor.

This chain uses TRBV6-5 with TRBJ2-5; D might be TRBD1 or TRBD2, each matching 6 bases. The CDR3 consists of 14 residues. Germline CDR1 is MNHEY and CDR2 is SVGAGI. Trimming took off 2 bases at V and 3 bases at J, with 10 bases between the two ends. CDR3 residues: CASSYAEGEETQYF. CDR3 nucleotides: TGTGCCAGCAGTTACGCGGAGGGGGAAGAGACCCAGTACTTC.

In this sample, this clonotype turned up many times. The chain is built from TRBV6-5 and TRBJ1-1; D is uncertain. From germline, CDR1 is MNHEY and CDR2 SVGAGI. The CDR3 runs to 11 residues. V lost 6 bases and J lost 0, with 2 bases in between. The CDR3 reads CASSMNTEAFF. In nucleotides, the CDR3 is TGTGCCAGCAGCATGAACACTGAAGCTTTCTTT.

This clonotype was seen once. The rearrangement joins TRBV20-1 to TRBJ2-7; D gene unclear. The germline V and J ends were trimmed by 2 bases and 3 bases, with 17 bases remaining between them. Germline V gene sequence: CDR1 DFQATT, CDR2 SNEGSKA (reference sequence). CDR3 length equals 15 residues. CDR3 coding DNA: TGCAGTGCTAGACTGGCCAAAGAAAGGTTCTACGAGCAGTACTTC. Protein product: CSARLAKERFYEQYF.

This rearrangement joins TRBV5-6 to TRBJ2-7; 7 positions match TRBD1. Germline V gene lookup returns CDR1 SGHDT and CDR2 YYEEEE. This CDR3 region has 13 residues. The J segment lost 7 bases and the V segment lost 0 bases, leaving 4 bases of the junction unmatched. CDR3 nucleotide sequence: TGTGCCAGCAGCTTGGAACAGGGGCTAGAGCAGTACTTC. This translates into CASSLEQGLEQYF.

The CDR3 is CASSLDGESAYNEKLFF. The CDR3, as DNA: TGTGCCAGCAGTTTAGATGGGGAGTCGGCTTATAATGAAAAACTGTTTTTT. The J gene is TRBJ1-4, the V gene TRBV12-3 or TRBV12-4; the D is unclear. CDR3 length: 17 residues. Trimming pared 1 base from V and 4 bases from J, leaving 16 bases between.

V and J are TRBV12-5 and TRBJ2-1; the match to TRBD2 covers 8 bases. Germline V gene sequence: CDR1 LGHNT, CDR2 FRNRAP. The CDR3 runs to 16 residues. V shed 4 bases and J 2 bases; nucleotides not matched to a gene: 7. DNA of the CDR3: TGTGCTAGTGGTTCGACTAGCGATTACGCCTACAATGAGCAGTTCTTC. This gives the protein CASGSTSDYAYNEQFF.

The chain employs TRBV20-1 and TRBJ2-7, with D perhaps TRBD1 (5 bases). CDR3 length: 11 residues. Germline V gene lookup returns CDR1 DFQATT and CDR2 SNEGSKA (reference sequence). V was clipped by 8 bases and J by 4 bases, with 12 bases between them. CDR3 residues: CSFNSGYEQYF. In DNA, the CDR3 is TGCAGTTTTAACTCAGGGTACGAGCAGTACTTC.

CDR3 bases: TGTGCCACCAGCAGAGATGACAGACGGGGTTACACCTTC. Translating gives CATSRDDRRGYTF. This chain links TRBV15 with TRBJ1-2, with D perhaps TRBD1 (5 bases). This CDR3 has 13 amino acids. In germline, CDR1 is LNHNV, CDR2 YYDKDF (reference sequence). V was trimmed by 0 bases and J by 11 bases, leaving 13 bases between them.

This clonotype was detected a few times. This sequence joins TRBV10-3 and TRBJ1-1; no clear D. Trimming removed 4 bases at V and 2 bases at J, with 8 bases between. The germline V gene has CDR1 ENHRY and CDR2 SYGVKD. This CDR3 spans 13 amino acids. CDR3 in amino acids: CAISVGINTEAFF. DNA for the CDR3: TGTGCCATCAGTGTAGGGATCAACACTGAAGCTTTCTTT.

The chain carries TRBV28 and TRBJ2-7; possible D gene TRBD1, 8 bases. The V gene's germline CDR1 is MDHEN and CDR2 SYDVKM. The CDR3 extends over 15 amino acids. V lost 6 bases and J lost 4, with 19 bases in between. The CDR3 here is CASSPQQGGLYEQYF. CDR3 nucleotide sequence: TGTGCCAGCAGCCCACAACAGGGGGGGTTGTACGAGCAGTACTTC.

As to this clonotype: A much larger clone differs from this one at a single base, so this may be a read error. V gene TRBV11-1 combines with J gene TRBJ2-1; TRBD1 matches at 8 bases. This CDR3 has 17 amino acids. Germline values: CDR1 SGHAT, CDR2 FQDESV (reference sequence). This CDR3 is CASSLALDRGPYIEQFF. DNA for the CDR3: TGTGCCAGCAGCTTAGCTCTCGACAGGGGTCCCTACATTGAGCAGTTCTTC.

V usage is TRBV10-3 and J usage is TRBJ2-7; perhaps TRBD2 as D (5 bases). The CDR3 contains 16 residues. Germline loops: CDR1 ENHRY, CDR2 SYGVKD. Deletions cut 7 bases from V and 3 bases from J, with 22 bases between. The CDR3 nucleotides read TGTGCCATCAACCGTTTTGGCGGGCAGACAATCTACGAGCAGTACTTC. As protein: CAINRFGGQTIYEQYF.

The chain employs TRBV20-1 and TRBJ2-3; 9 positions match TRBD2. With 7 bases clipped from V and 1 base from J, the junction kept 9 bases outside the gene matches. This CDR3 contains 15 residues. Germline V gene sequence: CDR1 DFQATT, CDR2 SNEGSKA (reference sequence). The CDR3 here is CSVEGAGGGTDTQYF. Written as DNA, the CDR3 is TGCAGTGTCGAGGGCGCGGGGGGGGGCACAGATACGCAGTATTTT.

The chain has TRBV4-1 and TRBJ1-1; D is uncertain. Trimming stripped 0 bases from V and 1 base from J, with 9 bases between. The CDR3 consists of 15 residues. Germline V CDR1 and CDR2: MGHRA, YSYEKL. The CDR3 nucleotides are TGCGCCAGCAGCCAAGATGCCAGCTGGAACACTGAAGCTTTCTTT. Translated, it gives CASSQDASWNTEAFF.

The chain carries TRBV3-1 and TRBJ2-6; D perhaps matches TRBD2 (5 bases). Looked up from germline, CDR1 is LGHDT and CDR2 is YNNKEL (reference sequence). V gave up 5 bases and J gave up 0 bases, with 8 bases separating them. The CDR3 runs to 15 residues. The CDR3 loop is CASSGRGSGANVLTF. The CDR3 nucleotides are TGTGCCAGCAGCGGACGGGGCTCTGGGGCCAACGTCCTGACTTTC.

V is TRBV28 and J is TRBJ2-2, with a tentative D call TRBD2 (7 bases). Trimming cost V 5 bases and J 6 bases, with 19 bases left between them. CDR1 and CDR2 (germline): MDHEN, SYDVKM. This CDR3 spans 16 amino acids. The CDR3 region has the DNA TGTGCCAGCAGTCCGAGGGGGACTAAGGAATCCGGGGAGCTGTTTTTT. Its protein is CASSPRGTKESGELFF.

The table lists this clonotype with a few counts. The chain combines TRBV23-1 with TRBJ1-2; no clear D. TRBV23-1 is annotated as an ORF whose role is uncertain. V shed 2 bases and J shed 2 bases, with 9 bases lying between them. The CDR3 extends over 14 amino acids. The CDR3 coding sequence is TGCGCCAGCAGTCAACTCCCGGCCAACTATGGCTACACCTTC. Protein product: CASSQLPANYGYTF.

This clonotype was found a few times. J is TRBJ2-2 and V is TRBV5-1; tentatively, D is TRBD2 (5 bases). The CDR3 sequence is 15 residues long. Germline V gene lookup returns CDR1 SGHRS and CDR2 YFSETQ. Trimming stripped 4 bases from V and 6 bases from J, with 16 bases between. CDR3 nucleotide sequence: TGCGCCAGCAGCCCGGCGAGGGTTGGGTCCGGGGAGCTGTTTTTT. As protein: CASSPARVGSGELFF.

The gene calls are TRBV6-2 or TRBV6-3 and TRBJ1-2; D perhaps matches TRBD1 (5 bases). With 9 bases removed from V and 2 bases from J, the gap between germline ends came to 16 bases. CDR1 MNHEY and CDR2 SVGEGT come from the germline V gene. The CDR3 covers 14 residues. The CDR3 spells CASSQRGGNYGYTF. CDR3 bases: TGTGCCAGTTCCCAGAGGGGAGGGAACTATGGCTACACCTTC.

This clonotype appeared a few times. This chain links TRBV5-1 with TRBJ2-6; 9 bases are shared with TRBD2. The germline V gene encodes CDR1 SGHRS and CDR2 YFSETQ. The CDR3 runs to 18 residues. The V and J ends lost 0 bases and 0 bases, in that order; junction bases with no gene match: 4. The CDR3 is CASSLGGGVDSGANVLTF. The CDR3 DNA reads TGCGCCAGCAGCTTGGGCGGGGGGGTCGACTCTGGGGCCAACGTCCTGACTTTC.

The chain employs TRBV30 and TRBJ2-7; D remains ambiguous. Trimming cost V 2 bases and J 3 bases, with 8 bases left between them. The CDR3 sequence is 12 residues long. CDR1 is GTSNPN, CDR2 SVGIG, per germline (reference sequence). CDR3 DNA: TGTGCCTGGAGTCCCCAAATCTACGAGCAGTACTTC. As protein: CAWSPQIYEQYF.

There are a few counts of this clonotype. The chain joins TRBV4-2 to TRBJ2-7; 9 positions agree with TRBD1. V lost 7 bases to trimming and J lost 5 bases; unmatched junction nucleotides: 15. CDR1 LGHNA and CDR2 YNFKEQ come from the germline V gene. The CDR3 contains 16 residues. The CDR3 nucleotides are TGTGCCAGCACTCTAGACGGGGACAGGGAAAGCCACGAGCAGTACTTC. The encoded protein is CASTLDGDRESHEQYF.

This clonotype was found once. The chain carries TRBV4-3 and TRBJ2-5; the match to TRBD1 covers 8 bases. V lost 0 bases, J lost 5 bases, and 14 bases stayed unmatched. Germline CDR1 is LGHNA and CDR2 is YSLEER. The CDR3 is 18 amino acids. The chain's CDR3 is CASSQESSSRGQRETQYF. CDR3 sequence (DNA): TGCGCCAGCAGCCAAGAAAGTTCGTCCAGGGGGCAAAGGGAGACCCAGTACTTC.

The CDR3 region is CASRSGGAEEQYF. In nucleotides, the CDR3 is TGTGCCAGCAGGTCAGGGGGCGCGGAAGAGCAGTACTTC. This chain uses TRBV28 with TRBJ2-7, with 8 positions matching TRBD1. There are 13 residues in the CDR3. Looked up from germline, CDR1 is MDHEN and CDR2 is SYDVKM. Trimming cost V 6 bases and J 7 bases; bases outside gene matches: 8.

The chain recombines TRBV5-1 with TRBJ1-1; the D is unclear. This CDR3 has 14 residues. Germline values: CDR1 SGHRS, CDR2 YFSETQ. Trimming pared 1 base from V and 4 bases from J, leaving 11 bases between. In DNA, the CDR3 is TGCGCCAGCAGCTTGAGTAATGCAGGCACTGAAGCTTTCTTT. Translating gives CASSLSNAGTEAFF.

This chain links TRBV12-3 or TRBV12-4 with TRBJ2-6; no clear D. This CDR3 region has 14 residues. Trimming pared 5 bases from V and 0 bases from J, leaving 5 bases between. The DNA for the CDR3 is TGTGCCAGCAGTGGGTTCTCTGGGGCCAACGTCCTGACTTTC. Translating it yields CASSGFSGANVLTF.

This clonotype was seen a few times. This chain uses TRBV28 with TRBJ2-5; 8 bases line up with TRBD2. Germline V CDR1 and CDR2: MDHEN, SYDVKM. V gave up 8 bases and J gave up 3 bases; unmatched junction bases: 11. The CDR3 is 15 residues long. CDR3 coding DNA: TGTGCCAGCTTCTCTCAGGGACTAGGCGAAGAGACCCAGTACTTC. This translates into CASFSQGLGEETQYF.

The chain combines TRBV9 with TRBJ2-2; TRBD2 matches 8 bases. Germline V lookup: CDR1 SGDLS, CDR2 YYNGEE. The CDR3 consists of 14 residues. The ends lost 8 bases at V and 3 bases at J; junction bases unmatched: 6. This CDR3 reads CASKRGHYTGELFF. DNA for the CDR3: TGTGCCAGTAAGCGGGGGCACTACACCGGGGAGCTGTTTTTT.

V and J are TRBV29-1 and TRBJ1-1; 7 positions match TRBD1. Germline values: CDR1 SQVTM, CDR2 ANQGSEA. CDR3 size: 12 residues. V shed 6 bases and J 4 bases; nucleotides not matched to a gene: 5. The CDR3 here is CSVAEGATEAFF. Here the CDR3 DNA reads TGCAGCGTGGCCGAGGGGGCCACTGAAGCTTTCTTT.

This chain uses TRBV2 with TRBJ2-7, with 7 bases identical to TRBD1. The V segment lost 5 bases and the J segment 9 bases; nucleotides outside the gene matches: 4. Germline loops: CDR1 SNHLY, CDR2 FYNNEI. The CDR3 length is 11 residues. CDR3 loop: CASSQTGRQYF. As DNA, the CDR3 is TGTGCCAGCAGTCAGACAGGGAGGCAGTACTTC. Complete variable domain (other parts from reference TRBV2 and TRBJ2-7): EPEVTQTPSHQVTQMGQEVILRCVPISNHLYFYWYRQILGQKVEFLVSFYNNEISEKSEIFDDQFSVERPDGSNFTLKIRSTKLEDSAMYFCASSQTGRQYFGPGTRLTVT.

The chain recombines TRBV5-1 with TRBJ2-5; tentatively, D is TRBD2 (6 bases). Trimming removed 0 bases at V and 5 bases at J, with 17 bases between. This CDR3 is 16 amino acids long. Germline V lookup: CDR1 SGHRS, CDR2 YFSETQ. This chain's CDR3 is CASSLAGLARTETQYF. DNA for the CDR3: TGCGCCAGCAGCTTGGCCGGGCTAGCGAGGACGGAGACCCAGTACTTC.

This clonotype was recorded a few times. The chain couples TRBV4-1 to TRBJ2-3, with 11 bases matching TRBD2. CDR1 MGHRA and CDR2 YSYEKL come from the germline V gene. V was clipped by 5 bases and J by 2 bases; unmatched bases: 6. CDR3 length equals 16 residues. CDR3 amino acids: CASSFSGGATTDTQYF. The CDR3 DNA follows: TGCGCCAGCAGCTTTAGCGGGGGGGCCACCACAGATACGCAGTATTTT.